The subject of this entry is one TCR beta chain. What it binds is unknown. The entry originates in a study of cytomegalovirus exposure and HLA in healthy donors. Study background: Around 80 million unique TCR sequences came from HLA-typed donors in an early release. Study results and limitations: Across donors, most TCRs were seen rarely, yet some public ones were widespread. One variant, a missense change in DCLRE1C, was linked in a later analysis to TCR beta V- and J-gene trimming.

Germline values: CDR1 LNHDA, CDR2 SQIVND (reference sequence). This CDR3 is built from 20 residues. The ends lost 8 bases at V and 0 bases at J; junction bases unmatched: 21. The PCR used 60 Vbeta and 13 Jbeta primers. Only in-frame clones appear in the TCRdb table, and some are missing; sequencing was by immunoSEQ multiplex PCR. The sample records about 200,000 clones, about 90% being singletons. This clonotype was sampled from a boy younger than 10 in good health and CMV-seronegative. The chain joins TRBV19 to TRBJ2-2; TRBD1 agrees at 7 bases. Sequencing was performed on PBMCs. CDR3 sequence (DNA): TGTGCCAGTTCACGGGTTGGAGGCTTCGGAACAGGGGCGAACACCGGGGAGCTGTTTTTT. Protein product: CASSRVGGFGTGANTGELFF.